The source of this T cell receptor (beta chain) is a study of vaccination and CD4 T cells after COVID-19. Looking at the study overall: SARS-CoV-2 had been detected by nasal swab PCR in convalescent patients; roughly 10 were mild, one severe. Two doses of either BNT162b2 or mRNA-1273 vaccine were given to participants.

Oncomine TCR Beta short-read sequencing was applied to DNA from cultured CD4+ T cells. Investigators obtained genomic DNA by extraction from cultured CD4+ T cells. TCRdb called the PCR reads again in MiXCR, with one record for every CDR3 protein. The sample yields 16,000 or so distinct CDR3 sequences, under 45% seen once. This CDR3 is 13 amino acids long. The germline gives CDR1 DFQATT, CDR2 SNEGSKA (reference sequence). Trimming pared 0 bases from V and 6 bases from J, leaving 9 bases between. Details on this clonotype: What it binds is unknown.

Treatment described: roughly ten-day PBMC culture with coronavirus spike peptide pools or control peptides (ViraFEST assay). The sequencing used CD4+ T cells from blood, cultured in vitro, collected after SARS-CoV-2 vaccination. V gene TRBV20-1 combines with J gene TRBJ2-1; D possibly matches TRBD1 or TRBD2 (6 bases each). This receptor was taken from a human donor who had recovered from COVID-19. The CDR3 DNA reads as TGCAGTGCTAGAGAGGGGGGCCTCAATGAGCAGTTCTTC. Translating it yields CSAREGGLNEQFF.